Given below is one T cell receptor (beta chain) in context. This clone occurred a few times. This receptor's antigen is unknown. No much larger clonotype is one base removed from it; base qualities were not supplied. The entry originates in a study of T cell repertoires in MIS-A myocarditis (dated by TCRdb to the early 2020s). Including cysteine and phenylalanine, the CDR3 has 16 amino acids. Only the CDR3 DNA is retained, 48 bases long and in frame from the first base. CDR1 and CDR2 are read off the germline V gene (reference sequence) as LNHDA and SQIVND. The germline ends are 21 bases apart after V is trimmed by 5 bases and J by 8 bases. The QIAamp DNA FFPE kit was used to extract genomic DNA from formalin-fixed paraffin-embedded autopsy tissue. TCRbeta CDR3 regions were amplified with the immunoSEQ bias-controlled multiplex PCR and sequenced at high throughput. As for how the authors treated the data: CDR3 sequences were collapsed and filtered with the immunoSEQ vendor pipeline, and the abundance and frequency of each unique TCRbeta CDR3 were thereby quantified. Dominant CDR3 amino acid sequences were clustered with SARS-CoV-2-specific ImmuneCODE TCRbeta sequences by CD-HIT at a 90% global sequence identity threshold. Clones with frequencies of 0.1 to 1 were classed as hyperexpanded, and 0.01 to 0.1 as large. For the dominant clones, CDR3 amino acid sequences and V and J gene assignments were confirmed with MiXCR. The R stringdist package was used to calculate Levenshtein distances between the patient clonotypes and the ImmuneCODE hits. TCRdb provides this immuneACCESS table in a form limited to in-frame rearrangements. Some clones are lacking; in checked studies, under half of them reflect an unresolved V gene, and why the rest are absent is not known. That table gives V, J and clone size, and the DNA gave D and trimming. This sample gives about 15,000 clones in total; around 69% of them show up just once. The ten largest account for about 60% of the sample.

The sequence derives from a man between 18 and 35 years old with fulminant myocarditis from multisystem inflammatory syndrome in adults (MIS-A) after COVID-19. Source material: left ventricle heart tissue obtained at autopsy. In the paper's terms, the cell subset or site label means: cardiac tissue sample (left or right ventricle, interventricular septum, or pericardium). The chain is assembled from TRBV19 and TRBJ2-2; possibly the D gene is TRBD1, per 6 matching bases. DNA sequence: TGTGCCAGTAGTTCTCAAACACAGGGAATTAGTGGGGAGCTGTTTTTT. This codes for CASSSQTQGISGELFF.